A single sample is the source of the 26 T cell receptor beta chains below, sequenced in a study of T-cell memory formation after mild COVID-19. TCRdb recomputed calls from the 5' RACE reads with MiXCR, one row per CDR3 protein. The sample shows approximately 180,000 distinct CDR3 sequences, around 15% of them seen only once. What was sequenced was PBMCs or a T cell subset sorted from them (not recorded which). Receptor source: an adult woman who had mild COVID-19 (a few samples of this study predate the infection). Cell type and time point are not known.

At least ten counts were recorded for this clonotype. The genes are TRBV11-2 and TRBJ2-5; D gene ambiguous. The CDR3 runs 16 residues. In germline, CDR1 is SGHAT, CDR2 FQNNGV. V was trimmed by 1 base and J by 3 bases, leaving 15 bases between them. The CDR3 here is CASSLGLFAPKETQYF. DNA of the CDR3: TGTGCCAGCAGCTTAGGGCTCTTTGCACCGAAAGAGACCCAGTACTTC.

V gene TRBV7-9 combines with J gene TRBJ1-2; D is perhaps TRBD1 (5 bases). Germline CDR1 reads SEHNR; CDR2 reads FQNEAQ (reference sequence). V dropped 2 bases and J dropped 4 bases, with 14 bases sitting between them. The CDR3 extends over 15 amino acids. The CDR3 bases are TGTGCCAGCAGCTTAATCGGGGCAGTACCCTATGGCTACACCTTC. It codes for CASSLIGAVPYGYTF.

The chain recombines TRBV29-1 with TRBJ2-1; 10 positions match TRBD1. J was trimmed by 9 bases and V by 8 bases; bases with no gene match: 10. Germline CDR1 is SQVTM and CDR2 is ANQGSEA. The CDR3 length is 13 residues. Written as DNA, the CDR3 is TGCAGCCTCCGGACAGGGGGAGTGGGTGAGCAGTTCTTC. Amino acid sequence: CSLRTGGVGEQFF.

The gene calls are TRBV3-1 and TRBJ2-1; no definite D call. The CDR3 is 15 amino acids. Looked up from germline, CDR1 is LGHDT and CDR2 is YNNKEL (reference sequence). Trimming stripped 1 base from V and 8 bases from J, with 15 bases between. The CDR3 is CASSQGLLPNDEQFF. CDR3 bases: TGTGCCAGCAGCCAAGGCTTATTACCCAACGATGAGCAGTTCTTC.

The J gene is TRBJ2-3, the V gene TRBV15, with D possibly matching TRBD1 (6 bases). Germline CDR1 is LNHNV and CDR2 is YYDKDF (reference sequence). Trimming shortened V by 1 base and J by 11 bases, and 19 bases separated the two germline ends. This CDR3 has 15 amino acids. In DNA form, the CDR3 reads TGTGCCACCAGCAGAGGCAGAGGGACAAGAAAAGGGCAGTATTTT. Residues: CATSRGRGTRKGQYF.

The chain carries TRBV12-3 or TRBV12-4 and TRBJ2-7, with TRBD2 identical over 9 bases. V shed 5 bases, J shed 0 bases, and the junction held 5 bases outside the gene matches. The CDR3 consists of 15 residues. CDR3 DNA sequence: TGTGCCAGCAGTCCCGCGGGGGGGAGCTCCTACGAGCAGTACTTC. Translating it yields CASSPAGGSSYEQYF.

The chain is built from TRBV5-1 and TRBJ2-7, with 7 bases fitting TRBD1. CDR1 is SGHRS, CDR2 YFSETQ, per germline. The CDR3 spans 15 residues. J gave up 7 bases and V 0 bases, and 10 bases lay outside the gene matches. As DNA, the CDR3 is TGCGCCAGCAGCTTGGAGGGGGCTACCGCGAGGGAGCAGTACTTC. Translation: CASSLEGATAREQYF.

This clonotype has only a few counts. This chain connects TRBV20-1 to TRBJ2-1; 11 bases line up with TRBD2. The length of the CDR3 is 12 residues. Germline V gene lookup returns CDR1 DFQATT and CDR2 SNEGSKA (reference sequence). CDR3 DNA: TGCAGGGTAGCGGGGGGGCGCAATGAGCAGTTCTTC. Translating it yields CRVAGGRNEQFF.

This clonotype was detected a few times. The chain has TRBV27 and TRBJ2-1, with 9 nucleotides matching TRBD2. Trimming at V came to 3 bases and at J to 9 bases, leaving 15 bases not matched to a gene. The V gene's germline CDR1 is MNHEY and CDR2 SMNVEV (reference sequence). CDR3 length: 17 residues. CDR3 nucleotide sequence: TGTGCCAGCAGTTTCGGCGGGGGGGCCATTGTTCTAGGTGAGCAGTTCTTC. It is translated as CASSFGGGAIVLGEQFF.

The sample holds a few counts of this clonotype. The chain carries TRBV7-2 and TRBJ1-1; weak D call: TRBD1 (6 bases). The germline V and J ends were trimmed by 5 bases and 1 base, with 8 bases remaining between them. CDR1 SGHTA and CDR2 FQGNSA come from the germline V gene. This CDR3 contains 13 residues. DNA of the CDR3: TGTGCCAGCAGCAAACAGGGGAACACTGAAGCTTTCTTT. Protein: CASSKQGNTEAFF.

The V and J genes are TRBV2 and TRBJ1-1; D is ambiguous. Germline V lookup: CDR1 SNHLY, CDR2 FYNNEI. The CDR3 contains 14 residues. V was cut by 6 bases and J by 5 bases, with 16 bases left in between. CDR3 DNA: TGTGCCAGCAGGGGAGTTCCTGGGAGAACTGAAGCTTTCTTT. The encoded protein is CASRGVPGRTEAFF.

This clonotype was counted only a few times. V and J are TRBV5-1 and TRBJ2-7, with 9 bases lining up with TRBD1. With 4 bases clipped from V and 6 bases from J, the junction kept 14 bases outside the gene matches. The length of the CDR3 is 16 residues. Per the germline V gene, CDR1 is SGHRS and CDR2 is YFSETQ. The CDR3 region has the DNA TGCGCCAGCAGCCACGGCTCGGGACAGGGTACGAGCGAGCAGTACTTC. It yields the protein CASSHGSGQGTSEQYF. The full variable domain, its missing parts supplied by reference TRBV5-1 and TRBJ2-7, is KAGVTQTPRYLIKTRGQQVTLSCSPISGHRSVSWYQQTPGQGLQFLFEYFSETQRNKGNFPGRFSGRQFSNSRSEMNVSTLELGDSALYLCASSHGSGQGTSEQYFGPGTRLTVT.

V usage is TRBV4-2 and J usage is TRBJ1-2; TRBD1 might be the D (6 bases). Germline CDR1 is LGHNA and CDR2 is YNFKEQ. CDR3 length equals 15 residues. Trimming took 1 base from V and 4 from J, leaving 13 bases between them. The CDR3 is CASSQGGGRPYGYTF. The DNA for the CDR3 is TGTGCCAGCAGCCAAGGGGGGGGCCGCCCCTATGGCTACACCTTC.

This clonotype has only a few counts. The V and J genes are TRBV5-4 and TRBJ2-3; 7 positions agree with TRBD1. The CDR3 length is 16 residues. The germline V gene has CDR1 SGHNT and CDR2 YYREEE (reference sequence). J gave up 2 bases and V 4 bases, and 10 bases lay outside the gene matches. The CDR3 DNA follows: TGTGCCAGCAGCCATACCGGGACAGACCACACAGATACGCAGTATTTT. It codes for CASSHTGTDHTDTQYF.

A few counts support this clonotype. The CDR3 sequence: CASSLGTGGSNQPQHF. The CDR3 DNA reads TGTGCCAGCAGCCTGGGGACAGGGGGAAGCAATCAGCCCCAGCATTTT. The rearrangement joins TRBV7-2 to TRBJ1-5, with 11 positions matching TRBD1. Germline V gene lookup returns CDR1 SGHTA and CDR2 FQGNSA. The CDR3 has 16 amino acids. The junction had 4 bases not matched to a gene; V was cut back by 5 bases and J by 1 base. The variable domain in full, completed from reference TRBV7-2 and TRBJ1-5, reads GAGVSQSPSNKVTEKGKDVELRCDPISGHTALYWYRQSLGQGLEFLIYFQGNSAPDKSGLPSDRFSAERTGGSVSTLTIQRTQQEDSAVYLCASSLGTGGSNQPQHFGDGTRLSIL.

The V and J genes are TRBV7-2 and TRBJ1-2; D is undetermined. The V gene lost 1 base and the J gene lost 4 bases, with 7 bases spanning the gap. Looked up from germline, CDR1 is SGHTA and CDR2 is FQGNSA. The CDR3 spans 13 residues. For the CDR3, the DNA is TGTGCCAGCAGCTTAGTGGTGGGCTATGGCTACACCTTC. Translation: CASSLVVGYGYTF.

This sequence joins TRBV20-1 and TRBJ2-1, with D perhaps assigned TRBD1 or TRBD2 (6 bases each). CDR3 length: 13 residues. Germline V gene lookup returns CDR1 DFQATT and CDR2 SNEGSKA (reference sequence). V was pared by 6 bases and J by 7 bases, with 16 bases between. For the CDR3, the DNA is TGCAGTGCCCCCCCCCGGGGGCGGAATGAGCAGTTCTTC. Protein product: CSAPPRGRNEQFF.

This clonotype was counted a few times. This rearrangement joins TRBV4-2 to TRBJ2-1; perhaps TRBD2 as D (6 bases). The CDR3 runs to 14 residues. Germline V lookup: CDR1 LGHNA, CDR2 YNFKEQ. With 0 bases removed from V and 9 bases from J, the gap between germline ends came to 12 bases. The CDR3 DNA follows: TGTGCCAGCAGCCAAGATCTCCGGGGGTTTGAGCAGTTCTTC. As protein: CASSQDLRGFEQFF.

The chain has TRBV3-1 and TRBJ2-3, with 7 bases lining up with TRBD2. V was clipped by 6 bases and J by 2 bases; unmatched bases: 17. Germline V gene sequence: CDR1 LGHDT, CDR2 YNNKEL (reference sequence). The CDR3 consists of 18 residues. In nucleotides, the CDR3 is TGTGCCAGCAGTCATTCACCGGGATCACGACTAGCCACAGATACGCAGTATTTT. It translates to CASSHSPGSRLATDTQYF.

This clonotype was recorded a few times. This sequence joins TRBV4-3 and TRBJ2-3; no clear D. The V gene's germline CDR1 is LGHNA and CDR2 YSLEER. Trimming took off 0 bases at V and 10 bases at J, with 11 bases between the two ends. The CDR3 consists of 13 residues. Written as DNA, the CDR3 is TGCGCCAGCAGCCAAGAGGCTGGGGTTGCGCAGTATTTT. As protein: CASSQEAGVAQYF.

The V gene is TRBV27, the J gene TRBJ2-7, with D possibly TRBD1 on 5 matching bases. Germline CDR1 MNHEY, CDR2 SMNVEV (reference sequence). The CDR3 loop spans 11 amino acids. Trimming left V 6 bases short and J 8 bases short, with 11 bases between. The CDR3 loop is CASRQAKQQYF. CDR3 sequence (DNA): TGTGCCAGCAGACAGGCGAAGCAGCAGTACTTC.

This clonotype was counted at least ten times. This chain uses TRBV12-3 or TRBV12-4 with TRBJ1-5, with TRBD1 as a possible D gene (6 bases). V lost 5 bases, J lost 2 bases, and 13 bases lay in between. The CDR3 has 15 residues. CDR3 sequence: CASSRGGVGNQPQHF. DNA for the CDR3: TGTGCCAGCAGTAGAGGGGGGGTTGGCAATCAGCCCCAGCATTTT.

This clonotype has more than one count but fewer than ten. V gene TRBV6-5 combines with J gene TRBJ1-2; maybe TRBD1 (6 bases). CDR3 length: 14 amino acids. Per the germline V gene, CDR1 is MNHEY and CDR2 is SVGAGI. The germline V and J ends were trimmed by 7 bases and 5 bases, with 17 bases remaining between them. CDR3 sequence: CASTRDRPGYGYTF. CDR3 bases: TGTGCCAGCACCCGAGACAGGCCCGGTTATGGCTACACCTTC.

The chain links TRBV7-6 to TRBJ2-2, with D possibly being TRBD2 (5 bases). Per germline, CDR1 SGHVS and CDR2 FNYEAQ. This CDR3 contains 15 residues. V lost 6 bases and J lost 5, with 16 bases in between. The CDR3 region is CASSISAVLTGELFF. CDR3 in DNA: TGTGCCAGCAGTATTAGCGCGGTTCTTACCGGGGAGCTGTTTTTT.

Here the CDR3 DNA reads TGTGCCAGCAGTTCATCAGGGAACACTGAAGCTTTCTTT. This translates into CASSSSGNTEAFF. This sequence joins TRBV12-3 or TRBV12-4 and TRBJ1-1; no reliable D call. The length of the CDR3 is 13 residues. V dropped 4 bases and J dropped 1 base, with 7 bases sitting between them.

The chain uses TRBV20-1 and TRBJ2-1; TRBD2 might be the D (5 bases). V lost 1 base and J 6 bases, leaving 13 bases between the germline ends. This CDR3 comprises 14 residues. CDR1 and CDR2 (germline): DFQATT, SNEGSKA (reference sequence). The CDR3 reads CSARVFGERNEQFF. DNA for the CDR3: TGCAGTGCTAGAGTCTTCGGGGAGCGCAATGAGCAGTTCTTC.